The sequence of this T cell receptor (beta chain) was determined in a study of blood T cell repertoires in COVID-19. On the study more broadly: Sample material is recorded as cDNA or gDNA derived from T cells, B-cell-depleted T cells, or PBMCs.

Germline V gives CDR1 SGHKS, CDR2 YYEKEE (reference sequence). The CDR3 loop spans 15 amino acids. V trimming: 2 bases; J trimming: 4 bases; junction bases outside the gene matches: 6. The assay was immunoSEQ multiplex PCR, and TCRdb's table has in-frame clones only and misses some. The sample includes 200,000 to 300,000 clones, 70% to 90% of them seen just once. The chain carries TRBV5-5 and TRBJ2-3; 8 positions match TRBD2. The clonotype comes from a woman between 40 and 50 years old with acute COVID-19. Material: PBMCs or T cells enriched from blood (not recorded which). The CDR3 DNA reads TGTGCCAGCAGCTTAACTAGCGGCCACCCAGATACGCAGTATTTT. It is translated as CASSLTSGHPDTQYF.